The T cell receptor beta chain under discussion was sequenced for a study of T cell responses to AZD1222 COVID-19 vaccine. The study, taken as a whole, reports: Spike was spanned by vaccine-associated CD4 TCRs, with dominance at 160-218 and 743-854.

The CDR3 sequence is 19 residues long. CDR1 SGHDN and CDR2 FVKESK come from the germline V gene. V dropped 4 bases and J dropped 5; count of bases not matched to a gene: 18. Assay used: immunoSEQ multiplex PCR; TCRdb lists only in-frame clones, some missing. The sample shows some 120,000 clones, roughly 93% of them seen only once. Notes on this clone: Its target is unknown.

This clonotype was obtained from an adult in good health. The chain links TRBV14 to TRBJ2-5; 11 bases fit TRBD2. The sample was peripheral blood, taken on day 0 of AZD1222 vaccination. The CDR3: CASSPDYTSGRRVKETQYF. CDR3 DNA: TGTGCCAGCAGCCCGGACTATACTAGCGGGAGAAGAGTAAAGGAGACCCAGTACTTC.